This T cell receptor (beta chain) was recorded in a study of technical replicates of blood from a few donors. Repertoires were generated with immunoSEQ multiplex PCR, while TCRdb's copy carries only in-frame clones and drops some. The sample contains 65,000 to 85,000 clones, over 90% of which appear only once. The germline CDR1 and CDR2 sequences are LNHNV and YYDKDF (reference sequence). V dropped 6 bases and J dropped 5; count of bases not matched to a gene: 6. This CDR3 spans 15 amino acids. The source of this sequence is a human donor in good health. The sequenced sample consisted of T cells isolated from PBMCs. This chain uses TRBV15 with TRBJ2-5, with 13 bases fitting TRBD2. The CDR3 DNA follows: TGTGCCACCAGGTTTCTGGGACTAGCGGGGGAGACCCAGTACTTC. Translating it yields CATRFLGLAGETQYF. Complete variable domain (other parts from reference TRBV15 and TRBJ2-5): DAMVIQNPRYQVTQFGKPVTLSCSQTLNHNVMYWYQQKSSQAPKLLFHYYDKDFNNEADTPDNFQSRRPNTSFCFLDIRSPGLGDTAMYLCATRFLGLAGETQYFGPGTRLLVL.